This T cell receptor (beta chain) was obtained from a study of cytotoxic CD8 clonotypes in ibrutinib-treated CLL. Looking at the study overall: Average yields of roughly 260,000 productive templates and tens of thousands of productive rearrangements characterized the samples.

The sequencing depth, 1 in 200,000 to 1 in 1 million T cells, was the target. Clones were read by immunoSEQ multiplex PCR, and TCRdb kept only the in-frame ones, dropping some. This table has some 160,000 clones, 70% to 85% appearing once. V gave up 4 bases and J gave up 3 bases, with 14 bases separating them. Germline CDR1 is SGHDT and CDR2 is YYEEEE. The CDR3 is 14 amino acids. Regarding the study as a whole: Public clonotypes were seen rarely and were contracted or stable on treatment.

In the case of this clone: Its antigen is unidentified.

The TCR originated in a human donor with chronic lymphocytic leukemia. The sequencing here drew on PBMCs, taken after 12 months of ibrutinib treatment. This rearrangement joins TRBV5-6 to TRBJ2-7; perhaps TRBD1 as D (6 bases). The CDR3 spells CASSPEQGRYEQYF. The CDR3 nucleotides read TGTGCCAGCAGCCCAGAACAGGGACGCTACGAGCAGTACTTC.